The 7 T cell receptor beta chains below come from one sample, sequenced in a study of cytomegalovirus exposure and HLA in healthy donors (dated by TCRdb to 2017 to 2019). Library construction relied on the immunoSEQ multiplex PCR assay. In TCRdb, the immuneACCESS table is reduced to in-frame sequences with V and J assigned. These tables do not hold every clone; where another copy was compared, an unresolved V gene accounts for under half, and the others remain unexplained. For this sample the table gives tens of thousands of clones, of which over 90% were detected only once. The ten largest clones add up to approximately 3% of the sample. Sequenced material: PBMCs. The receptors originated from a woman between 18 and 29 years old in good health and CMV-seropositive.

The J gene is TRBJ1-5, the V gene TRBV6-5; the D gene is possibly TRBD1 (6 bases). Looked up from germline, CDR1 is MNHEY and CDR2 is SVGAGI. With 8 bases removed from V and 4 bases from J, the gap between germline ends came to 15 bases. CDR3 length: 14 amino acids. Written as DNA, the CDR3 is TGTGCCAGCCAGATGAAAACAGGGAATCAGCCCCAGCATTTT. It specifies CASQMKTGNQPQHF.

This clone was seen only once. The rearrangement uses TRBV5-4 and TRBJ2-3; D gene unclear. CDR1 SGHNT and CDR2 YYREEE come from the germline V gene (reference sequence). The CDR3 extends over 12 amino acids. V was pared by 4 bases and J by 2 bases, with 5 bases between. The CDR3 bases are TGTGCCAGCAGCCTTATCACAGATACGCAGTATTTT. The encoded protein is CASSLITDTQYF.

The chain is built from TRBV7-9 and TRBJ1-1; 8 positions agree with TRBD1. Germline V gene sequence: CDR1 SEHNR, CDR2 FQNEAQ (reference sequence). This CDR3 spans 15 amino acids. With V trimmed by 4 bases and J by 3 bases, 7 bases remained unmatched. CDR3 sequence reads: CASSSLLGQDTEAFF. DNA of the CDR3: TGTGCCAGCAGCTCCCTTCTGGGACAGGACACTGAAGCTTTCTTT.

The chain recombines TRBV11-1 with TRBJ1-2; D might be TRBD1 (5 bases). Germline CDR1 SGHAT, CDR2 FQDESV (reference sequence). This CDR3 region has 14 residues. The V end was cut by 0 bases, the J end by 1 base, with 6 bases between. This CDR3 is CASSLAQVNYGYTF. The DNA of the CDR3 is TGTGCCAGCAGCTTAGCACAGGTTAACTATGGCTACACCTTC.

A few counts support this clone. CDR3 sequence reads: CASSPLRSSYNSPLHF. Here the CDR3 DNA reads TGTGCCAGCAGCCCCCTTAGGAGCTCCTATAATTCACCCCTCCACTTT. The chain employs TRBV28 and TRBJ1-6; D unclear. V was pared by 6 bases and J by 0 bases, with 12 bases between. Germline assignment: CDR1 MDHEN and CDR2 SYDVKM. This CDR3 has 16 residues. Full variable domain (missing parts from reference TRBV28 and TRBJ1-6): DVKVTQSSRYLVKRTGEKVFLECVQDMDHENMFWYRQDPGLGLRLIYFSYDVKMKEKGDIPEGYSVSREKKERFSLILESASTNQTSMYLCASSPLRSSYNSPLHFGNGTRLTVT.

The chain carries TRBV2 and TRBJ1-1; no definite D call. The germline gives CDR1 SNHLY, CDR2 FYNNEI. This CDR3 has 14 residues. V shed 7 bases and J shed 4 bases, with 16 bases lying between them. The CDR3 loop reads CASKGLLRGTEAFF. CDR3 DNA: TGTGCCAGCAAGGGCCTATTGCGGGGCACTGAAGCTTTCTTT. Filled out from reference TRBV2 and TRBJ1-1, the complete variable domain reads EPEVTQTPSHQVTQMGQEVILRCVPISNHLYFYWYRQILGQKVEFLVSFYNNEISEKSEIFDDQFSVERPDGSNFTLKIRSTKLEDSAMYFCASKGLLRGTEAFFGQGTRLTVV.

The gene calls are TRBV6-1 and TRBJ1-1; tentative D call: TRBD1 (5 bases). Per germline, CDR1 MNHNS and CDR2 SASEGT. V shed 11 bases and J shed 3 bases, with 19 bases lying between them. This CDR3 is 14 amino acids long. In DNA, the CDR3 is TGTGCCTCCCTGCCGGGGGGTGATGACACTGAAGCTTTCTTT. Translation: CASLPGGDDTEAFF.